A single T cell receptor beta chain is shown here with its context. The sample belongs to a study of blood T cell repertoires in COVID-19. Germline CDR1 reads SGDLS; CDR2 reads YYNGEE. V was trimmed by 2 bases and J by 7 bases, leaving 15 bases between them. There are 14 residues in the CDR3. Profiled with immunoSEQ multiplex PCR; TCRdb holds only in-frame clones, not every one. The table has about 120,000 clones, roughly four fifths seen once. Sample: peripheral blood. The TCR originated in a man in his sixties with acute or convalescent COVID-19. This rearrangement joins TRBV9 to TRBJ1-2; no definite D call. The DNA for the CDR3 is TGTGCCAGCAGCGTTGGGAGCGCCGGAAGTGGCTACACCTTC. Its protein product is CASSVGSAGSGYTF.